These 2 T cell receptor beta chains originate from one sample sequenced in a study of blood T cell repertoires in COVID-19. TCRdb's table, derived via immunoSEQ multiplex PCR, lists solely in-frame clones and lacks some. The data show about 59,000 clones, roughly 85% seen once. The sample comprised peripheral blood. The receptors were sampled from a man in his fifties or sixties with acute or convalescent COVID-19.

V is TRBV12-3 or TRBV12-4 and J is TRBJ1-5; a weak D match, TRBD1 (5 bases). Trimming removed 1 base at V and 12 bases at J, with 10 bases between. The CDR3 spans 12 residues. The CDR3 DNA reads TGTGCCAGCAGTTTAGGAGGCAGGGTCCAGCATTTT. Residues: CASSLGGRVQHF.

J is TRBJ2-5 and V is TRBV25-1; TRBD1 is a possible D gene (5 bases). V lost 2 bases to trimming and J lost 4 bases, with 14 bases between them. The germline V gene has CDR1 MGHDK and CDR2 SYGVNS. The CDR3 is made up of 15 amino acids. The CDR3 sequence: CASSEIWGGSETQYF. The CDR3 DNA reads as TGTGCCAGCAGTGAAATATGGGGCGGATCAGAGACCCAGTACTTC.